A selection of T cell receptor beta chains follows, all from one sample in a study of blood T cell repertoires in COVID-19. The table came from immunoSEQ multiplex PCR; TCRdb's copy has only in-frame clones and leaves some out. The profile covers 250,000 to 350,000 clones, with under 90% appearing a single time and roughly 2.9% taken by the ten largest. The sequencing sample was made of peripheral blood. The receptors stem from a young woman with COVID-19, enrolled during active disease. CDR3s include the opening cysteine and the closing phenylalanine or tryptophan. A D gene is named only where the DNA matches it firmly. A clone size is listed for some rows: how often the clone was seen (once, few, many), or a class if it is expanded.

cdr3_aa	cdr3_nt	clone_size	v_call	d_call	j_call
CASSRTGDSNQPQHF	TGTGCCAGTAGCCGGACAGGAGATAGCAATCAGCCCCAGCATTTT	NA	TRBV19	TRBD1	TRBJ1-5
CATRGGLVNTEAFF	TGTGCCACCCGGGGGGGTCTTGTGAACACTGAAGCTTTCTTT	few	TRBV10-3	NA	TRBJ1-1
CSVERTGEGTQYF	TGCAGCGTTGAGAGGACAGGGGAGGGGACCCAGTACTTC	NA	TRBV29-1	TRBD1	TRBJ2-5
CASSHGNSGSRIDTQYF	TGTGCCAGCAGCCACGGAAATAGCGGGAGTAGGATAGATACGCAGTATTTT	NA	TRBV3-1/TRBV3-2	TRBD2	TRBJ2-3
CASSPRGWTEAFF	TGTGCCAGCAGCCCCAGGGGTTGGACTGAAGCTTTCTTT	NA	TRBV7-9	NA	TRBJ1-1
CASSPRTGETYGYTF	TGTGCCAGCTCACCAAGGACAGGGGAAACCTATGGCTACACCTTC	NA	TRBV18	TRBD1	TRBJ1-2
CASSLRGLSSYNSPLHF	TGTGCCAGCAGCTTAAGGGGCTTGAGCTCCTATAATTCACCCCTCCACTTT	NA	TRBV7-8	NA	TRBJ1-6
CASSDEGAVGETQYF	TGTGCCAGCAGTGATGAAGGAGCGGTGGGAGAGACCCAGTACTTC	NA	TRBV2	NA	TRBJ2-5
CASSRTGHQPQHF	TGTGCCAGCAGCCGGACAGGGCATCAGCCCCAGCATTTT	NA	TRBV12-3/TRBV12-4	TRBD1	TRBJ1-5
CASSFGTGSSYEQYF	TGTGCCAGCAGTTTTGGGACAGGGAGCTCCTACGAGCAGTACTTC	NA	TRBV27	TRBD1	TRBJ2-7
CASSVGGLAGVYNEQFF	TGTGCCAGCAGCGTAGGAGGACTAGCGGGAGTTTACAATGAGCAGTTCTTC	NA	TRBV9	TRBD2	TRBJ2-1
CASRRSNGQGKNYGYTF	TGTGCCAGCAGAAGGTCGAACGGACAGGGAAAAAACTATGGCTACACCTTC	NA	TRBV27	TRBD1	TRBJ1-2
CSVPGGYQETQYF	TGCAGCGTGCCCGGCGGGTACCAAGAGACCCAGTACTTC	few	TRBV29-1	NA	TRBJ2-5
CASSPYYEVNQPQHF	TGTGCCAGTAGTCCCTACTATGAGGTCAATCAGCCCCAGCATTTT	few	TRBV19	NA	TRBJ1-5
CASRDIPYEQYF	TGTGCCAGCCGGGACATTCCCTACGAGCAGTACTTC	NA	TRBV6-5	NA	TRBJ2-7
CASSIRDGETQYF	TGTGCCAGTAGTATTCGAGACGGGGAGACCCAGTACTTC	NA	TRBV19	NA	TRBJ2-5
CSVSYRGQGEQYF	TGCAGCGTCTCCTACAGGGGACAGGGCGAGCAGTACTTC	NA	TRBV29-1	TRBD1	TRBJ2-7
CSARVARGAFF	TGCAGTGCTAGAGTTGCTCGGGGGGCTTTCTTT	NA	TRBV20-1	NA	TRBJ1-1
CASNEGQGFSITYEQYF	TGTGCCAGCAACGAGGGACAGGGTTTCTCTATAACCTACGAGCAGTACTTC	NA	TRBV11-2	TRBD1	TRBJ2-7
CASSLTGDQPQHF	TGTGCCAGCAGCCTTACAGGGGACCAGCCCCAGCATTTT	NA	TRBV3-1/TRBV3-2	TRBD1	TRBJ1-5
CAWSKWRGGSDIQYF	TGTGCCTGGAGTAAATGGAGGGGGGGTTCGGACATTCAGTACTTC	NA	TRBV30	NA	TRBJ2-4
CASSSRLVEAFF	TGTGCCAGTAGTTCCAGACTGGTTGAAGCTTTCTTT	NA	TRBV19	NA	TRBJ1-1
CASSGGRGGYTF	TGTGCCAGCAGTGGGGGCAGAGGCGGCTACACCTTC	NA	TRBV25-1	NA	TRBJ1-2
CASRRGVNTNEKLFF	TGTGCCAGTCGTAGGGGGGTTAATACTAATGAAAAACTGTTTTTT	NA	TRBV19	NA	TRBJ1-4
CASSGDVGRGNGYTF	TGTGCCAGCAGTGGGGACGTTGGCAGGGGAAATGGCTACACCTTC	NA	TRBV28	NA	TRBJ1-2
CAWSQGAGQPQHF	TGTGCCTGGAGTCAGGGGGCTGGGCAGCCCCAGCATTTT	NA	TRBV30	TRBD1	TRBJ1-5
CAISEPGQMNTEAFF	TGTGCCATCAGCGAACCGGGACAGATGAACACTGAAGCTTTCTTT	NA	TRBV10-3	TRBD1	TRBJ1-1
CASSIRGIYTEAFF	TGTGCCAGTAGTATTCGGGGGATTTACACTGAAGCTTTCTTT	NA	TRBV19	NA	TRBJ1-1
CSVDRGGLEAFF	TGCAGCGTTGACCGGGGGGGCCTTGAAGCTTTCTTT	few	TRBV29-1	NA	TRBJ1-1
CASSSPGIRETQYF	TGTGCCAGTAGTTCCCCCGGGATTCGGGAGACCCAGTACTTC	NA	TRBV19	NA	TRBJ2-5
CASRRTSGQGNEQFF	TGTGCCAGCAGGCGGACTAGCGGTCAGGGCAATGAGCAGTTCTTC	NA	TRBV5-4	TRBD2	TRBJ2-1
CASSAKDRETQYF	TGTGCCAGCTCAGCAAAGGACAGGGAGACCCAGTACTTC	NA	TRBV18	TRBD1	TRBJ2-5
CASRRGGSTEAFF	TGTGCCAGCAGGAGGGGAGGGAGCACTGAAGCTTTCTTT	NA	TRBV6-5	NA	TRBJ1-1
CASSPYRGSGDGYTF	TGTGCCAGCAGCCCATATAGGGGGTCCGGAGATGGCTACACCTTC	NA	TRBV7-9	NA	TRBJ1-2
CATSDPGLAGNEQFF	TGTGCCACCAGTGATCCTGGACTAGCGGGCAATGAGCAGTTCTTC	NA	TRBV24-1	TRBD2	TRBJ2-1
CASSRGGQYSHEQYF	TGTGCCAGCAGTCGTGGTGGCCAGTATAGCCACGAGCAGTACTTC	once	TRBV6-5	NA	TRBJ2-7
CASSQGSDYQPQHF	TGTGCCAGCAGCCAAGGATCAGACTATCAGCCCCAGCATTTT	NA	TRBV16	NA	TRBJ1-5
CASSPEGRESPLHF	TGTGCCAGCTCACCAGAGGGAAGGGAATCACCCCTCCACTTT	NA	TRBV18	NA	TRBJ1-6
CASSPRTGYYEQYF	TGCGCCAGCAGCCCGAGGACAGGGTACTACGAGCAGTACTTC	once	TRBV4-1	TRBD1	TRBJ2-7
CASSQDNFRGNEQFF	TGTGCCAGCAGCCAAGACAACTTTAGGGGCAATGAGCAGTTCTTC	NA	TRBV3-1/TRBV3-2	NA	TRBJ2-1